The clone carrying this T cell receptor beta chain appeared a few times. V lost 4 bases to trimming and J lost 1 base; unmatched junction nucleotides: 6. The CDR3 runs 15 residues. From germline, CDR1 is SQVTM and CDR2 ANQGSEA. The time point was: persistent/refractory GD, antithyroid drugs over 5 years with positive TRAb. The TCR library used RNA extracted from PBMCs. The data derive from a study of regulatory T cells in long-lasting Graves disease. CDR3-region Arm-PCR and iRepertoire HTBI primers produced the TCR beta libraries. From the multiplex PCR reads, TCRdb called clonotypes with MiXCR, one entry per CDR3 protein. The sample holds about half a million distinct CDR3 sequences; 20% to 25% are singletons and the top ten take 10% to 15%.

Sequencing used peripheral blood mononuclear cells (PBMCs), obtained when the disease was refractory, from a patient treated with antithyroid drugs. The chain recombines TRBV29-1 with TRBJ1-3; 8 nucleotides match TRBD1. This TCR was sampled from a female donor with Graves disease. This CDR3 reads CSVVGQGRSGNTIYF. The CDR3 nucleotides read TGCAGCGTTGTAGGACAGGGAAGGTCTGGAAACACCATATATTTT.